This TCR beta chain is drawn from a study of Graves' ophthalmopathy and Graves' hyperthyroidism. Amplified material comprised TCR beta CDR3 regions derived from RNA transcripts. A first-round RT-PCR used HTBI primers, followed by a second-round multiplex PCR. TCRdb independently ran MiXCR on the multiplex PCR reads; one entry per CDR3 protein. The sample carries hundreds of thousands of distinct CDR3 sequences, around a fifth recorded once. V shed 3 bases and J shed 4 bases, with 7 bases lying between them. CDR1 and CDR2 (germline): SQVTM, ANQGSEA. The CDR3 length is 13 residues. This clonotype was observed at least ten times. Its antigen is unidentified. Findings and caveats of the study: Blood also contained most of the expanded thyroid clonotypes above 0.001 frequency. With approximately 88% sensitivity and approximately 80% specificity, a 13-signature model separated ophthalmopathy from stable hyperthyroidism.

The hyperthyroidism patients had a new diagnosis of under 2 months' duration and were aged 18 to 65. No donor had other autoimmune disease, uncontrolled infection, pregnancy or lactation. Sequencing was carried out using peripheral blood. This sequence originates from a woman younger than 35 with stable Graves' hyperthyroidism. Some clones in this sample may be carry-over from other donors' samples. The chain couples TRBV29-1 to TRBJ2-6; D is undetermined. The CDR3 bases are TGCAGCGTTGACCAGGCAGGGGCCAACGTCCTGACTTTC. Translation gives CSVDQAGANVLTF.